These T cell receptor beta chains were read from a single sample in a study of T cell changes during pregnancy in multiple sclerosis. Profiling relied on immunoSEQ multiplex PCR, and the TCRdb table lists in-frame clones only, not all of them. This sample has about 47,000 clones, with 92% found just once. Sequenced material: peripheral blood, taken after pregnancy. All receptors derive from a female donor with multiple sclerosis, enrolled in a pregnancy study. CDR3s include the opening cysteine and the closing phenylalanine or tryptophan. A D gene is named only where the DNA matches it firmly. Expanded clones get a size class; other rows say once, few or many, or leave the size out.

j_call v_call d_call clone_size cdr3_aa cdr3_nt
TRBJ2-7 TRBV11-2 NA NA CASSFFGGLSYEQYF TGTGCCAGCAGCTTTTTCGGCGGACTCTCCTACGAGCAGTACTTC
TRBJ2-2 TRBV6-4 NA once CASSDSGTDGELFF TGTGCCAGCAGTGACTCGGGTACAGACGGGGAGCTGTTTTTT
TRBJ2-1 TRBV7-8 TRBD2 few CASSLAGRSGVGNEQFF TGTGCCAGCAGCTTAGCGGGGCGGAGCGGGGTAGGGAATGAGCAGTTCTTC
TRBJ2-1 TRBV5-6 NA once CASSLLPGDRSAFF TGTGCCAGCAGCTTGCTCCCGGGGGACCGTTCTGCGTTCTTC
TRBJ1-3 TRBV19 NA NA CASTRVSGNTIYF TGTGCCAGTACACGCGTCTCTGGAAACACCATATATTTT
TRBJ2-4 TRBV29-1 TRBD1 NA CSVVEGDRGNIQYF TGCAGCGTTGTAGAGGGGGACAGGGGGAACATTCAGTACTTC
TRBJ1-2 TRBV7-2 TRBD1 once CASSPTTGANYGYTF TGTGCCAGCAGCCCCACGACAGGGGCGAACTATGGCTACACCTTC
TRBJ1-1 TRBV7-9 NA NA CASSFSGTEAFF TGTGCCAGCAGCTTCTCCGGGACAGAAGCTTTCTTT
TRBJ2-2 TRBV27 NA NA CASSWARGSGELFF TGTGCCAGCAGTTGGGCCCGAGGGAGCGGGGAGCTGTTTTTT
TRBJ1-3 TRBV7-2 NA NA CASSSLDRASGNTIYF TGTGCCAGCAGCTCCCTGGACAGAGCCTCTGGAAACACCATATATTTT
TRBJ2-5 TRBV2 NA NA CASSVSGVETQYF TGTGCCAGCAGTGTCAGCGGCGTAGAGACCCAGTACTTC
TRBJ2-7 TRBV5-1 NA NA CASSLEGREQYF TGCGCCAGCAGCCTAGAGGGTCGCGAGCAGTACTTC
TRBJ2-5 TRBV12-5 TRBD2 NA CASGFGGGFETQYF TGTGCTAGTGGTTTCGGGGGGGGGTTTGAGACCCAGTACTTC
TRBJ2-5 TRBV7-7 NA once CASSLGGRAETQYF TGTGCTAGCAGCTTAGGGGGGCGGGCGGAGACCCAGTACTTC
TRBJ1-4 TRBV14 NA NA CASSQDQAGAGEKLFF TGTGCCAGCAGCCAAGATCAGGCAGGGGCAGGGGAAAAACTGTTTTTT
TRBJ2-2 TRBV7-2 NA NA CASSLFPSPNTGELFF TGTGCCAGCAGCTTATTTCCTAGCCCGAACACCGGGGAGCTGTTTTTT
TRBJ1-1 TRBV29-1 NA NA CSSSVLNTEAFF TGCAGCTCCTCGGTCTTGAACACTGAAGCTTTCTTT
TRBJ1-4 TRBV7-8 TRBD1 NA CASSADRGAYEKLFF TGTGCCAGCAGCGCTGACAGGGGAGCGTATGAAAAACTGTTTTTT
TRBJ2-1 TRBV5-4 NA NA CASSLASFVEQFF TGTGCCAGCAGCTTGGCCAGTTTCGTTGAGCAGTTCTTC
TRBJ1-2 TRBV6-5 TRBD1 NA CASTLDRGNGYTF TGTGCCAGCACCCTGGACAGGGGGAATGGCTACACCTTC
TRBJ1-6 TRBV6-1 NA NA CASSLSSSYNSPLHF TGTGCCAGCAGTCTGTCGAGCTCCTATAATTCACCCCTCCACTTT
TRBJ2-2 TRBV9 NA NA CASSGTARGSGELFF TGTGCCAGCAGCGGGACGGCTAGGGGGTCCGGGGAGCTGTTTTTT
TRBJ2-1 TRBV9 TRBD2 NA CASSPWTSEAEQFF TGTGCCAGCAGCCCGTGGACTAGCGAGGCTGAGCAGTTCTTC
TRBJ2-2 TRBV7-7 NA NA CASSSAVPQGNTGELFF TGTGCTAGCAGCTCCGCTGTACCCCAGGGGAACACCGGGGAGCTGTTTTTT
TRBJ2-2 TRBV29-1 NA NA CSVELTGRRTGELFF TGCAGCGTTGAGCTGACAGGGAGGAGGACCGGGGAGCTGTTTTTT
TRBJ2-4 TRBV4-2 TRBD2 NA CASSQDAGGINIQYF TGTGCCAGCAGCCAAGATGCGGGGGGTATAAACATTCAGTACTTC
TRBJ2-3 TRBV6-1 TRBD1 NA CASRWGQGGDTQYF TGTGCCAGCAGGTGGGGACAGGGTGGTGATACGCAGTATTTT
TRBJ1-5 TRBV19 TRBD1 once CASSIRDSPNQPQHF TGTGCCAGTAGTATTCGGGACAGCCCGAATCAGCCCCAGCATTTT
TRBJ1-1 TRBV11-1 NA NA CASSLDGNTEAFF TGTGCCAGCAGCTTAGACGGGAACACTGAAGCTTTCTTT
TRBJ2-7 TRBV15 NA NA CATSRVGGAQGEQYF TGTGCCACCAGCAGAGTAGGGGGGGCCCAGGGCGAGCAGTACTTC
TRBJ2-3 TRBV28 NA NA CASSLPQGLRDTQYF TGTGCCAGCAGCTTACCCCAGGGTTTACGAGATACGCAGTATTTT
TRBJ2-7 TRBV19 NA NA CASSPGGRLHF TGTGCCAGTAGTCCCGGGGGAAGGCTGCACTTC
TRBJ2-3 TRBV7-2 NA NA CASSSGSGGAQYF TGTGCCAGCAGCTCCGGAAGCGGCGGGGCGCAGTATTTT
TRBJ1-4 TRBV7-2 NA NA CASSSQRATNEKLFF TGTGCCAGCAGCTCTCAGCGTGCAACTAATGAAAAACTGTTTTTT
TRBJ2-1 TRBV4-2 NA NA CASRLRGGALNEQFF TGTGCCAGCAGATTAAGGGGGGGGGCCCTCAATGAGCAGTTCTTC
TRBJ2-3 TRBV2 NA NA CASSALTDTQYF TGTGCCAGCAGTGCACTAACAGATACGCAGTATTTT
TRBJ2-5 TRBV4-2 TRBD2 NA CASSQERRTSGWQETQYF TGTGCCAGCAGCCAGGAGAGGCGGACTAGCGGGTGGCAAGAGACCCAGTACTTC
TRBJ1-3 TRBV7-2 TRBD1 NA CASSLRTGPGNTIYF TGTGCCAGCAGCCTAAGGACAGGGCCTGGAAACACCATATATTTT
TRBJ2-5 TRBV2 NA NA CASSAQARETQYF TGTGCCAGCAGCGCACAGGCCCGAGAGACCCAGTACTTC
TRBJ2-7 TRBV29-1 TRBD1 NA CSVVEQGTLHEQYF TGCAGCGTCGTAGAACAGGGGACCCTCCACGAGCAGTACTTC
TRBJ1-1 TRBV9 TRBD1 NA CASSVGGGQITEAFF TGTGCCAGCAGCGTAGGAGGGGGACAGATCACTGAAGCTTTCTTT
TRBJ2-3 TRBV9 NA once CASSVVGGGTQYF TGTGCCAGCAGCGTAGTGGGGGGAGGTACGCAGTATTTT
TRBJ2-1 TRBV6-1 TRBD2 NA CASQASGEYNEQFF TGTGCCAGCCAGGCTAGCGGGGAGTACAATGAGCAGTTCTTC
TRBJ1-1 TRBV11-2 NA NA CASSQGAPEAFF TGTGCCAGCAGCCAAGGAGCCCCTGAAGCTTTCTTT
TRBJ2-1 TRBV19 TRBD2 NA CASSIGLAGVNNEQFF TGTGCCAGTAGTATAGGCCTAGCGGGGGTCAACAATGAGCAGTTCTTC
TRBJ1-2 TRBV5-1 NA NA CASSLDAPANYGYTF TGCGCCAGCAGCTTGGATGCCCCGGCTAACTATGGCTACACCTTC
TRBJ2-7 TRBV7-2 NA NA CASSLASGTPYEQYF TGTGCCAGCAGCTTAGCTAGCGGTACCCCCTACGAGCAGTACTTC
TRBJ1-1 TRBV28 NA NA CASSLDPKRGEAFF TGTGCCAGCAGTTTAGATCCCAAGCGCGGTGAAGCTTTCTTT
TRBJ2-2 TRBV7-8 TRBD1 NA CASSSDRVGTGELFF TGTGCCAGCAGCTCAGACAGGGTCGGGACCGGGGAGCTGTTTTTT
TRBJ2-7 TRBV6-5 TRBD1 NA CASRGDSFYEQYF TGTGCCAGCAGAGGGGACAGCTTCTACGAGCAGTACTTC
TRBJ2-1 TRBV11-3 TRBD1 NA CASSPGQGESSYNEQFF TGTGCCAGCAGCCCAGGACAGGGGGAAAGCTCCTACAATGAGCAGTTCTTC
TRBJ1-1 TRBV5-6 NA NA CASSLVDNGNTEAFF TGTGCCAGCAGCTTGGTAGATAACGGGAACACTGAAGCTTTCTTT